This T cell receptor (beta chain) was identified in a study of cytomegalovirus exposure and HLA in healthy donors. The PCR contained 60 Vbeta and 13 Jbeta primers. Assay used: immunoSEQ multiplex PCR; TCRdb lists only in-frame clones, some missing. The data contain a few hundred thousand clones, around nine tenths of them singletons. Donors showed nominal health when sampled, although they likely had unrecorded immune exposures. The V end lost 6 bases, the J end lost 1 base, and 15 bases lay between the germline ends. The CDR3 extends over 15 amino acids. Germline V lookup: CDR1 SGHTA, CDR2 FQGTGA. This chain uses TRBV7-3 with TRBJ2-5, with D perhaps matching TRBD1 (6 bases). The specimen was PBMCs. The clonotype originates from a woman aged 18-29 years in good health and CMV-seronegative. CDR3 bases: TGTGCCAGCAGAGCCAGGGGATTCCCCCAAGAGACCCAGTACTTC. Residues: CASRARGFPQETQYF.